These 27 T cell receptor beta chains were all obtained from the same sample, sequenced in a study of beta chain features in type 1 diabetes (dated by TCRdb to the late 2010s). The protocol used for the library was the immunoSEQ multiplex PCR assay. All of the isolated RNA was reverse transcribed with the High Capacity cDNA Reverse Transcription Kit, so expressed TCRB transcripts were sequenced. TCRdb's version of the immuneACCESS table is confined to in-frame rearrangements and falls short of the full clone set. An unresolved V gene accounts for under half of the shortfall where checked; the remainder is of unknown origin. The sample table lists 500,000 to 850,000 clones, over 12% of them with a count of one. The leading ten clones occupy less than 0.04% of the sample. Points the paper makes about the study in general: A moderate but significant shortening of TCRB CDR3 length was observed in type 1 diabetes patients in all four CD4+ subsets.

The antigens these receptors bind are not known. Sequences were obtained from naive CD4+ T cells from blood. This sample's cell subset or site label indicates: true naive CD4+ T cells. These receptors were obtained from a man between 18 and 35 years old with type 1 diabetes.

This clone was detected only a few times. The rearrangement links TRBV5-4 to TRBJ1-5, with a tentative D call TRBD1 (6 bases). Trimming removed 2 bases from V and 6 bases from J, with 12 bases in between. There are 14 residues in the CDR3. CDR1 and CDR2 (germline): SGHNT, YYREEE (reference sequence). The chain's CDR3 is CASSFLQGTQPQHF. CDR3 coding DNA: TGTGCCAGCAGCTTTCTACAGGGTACTCAGCCCCAGCATTTT.

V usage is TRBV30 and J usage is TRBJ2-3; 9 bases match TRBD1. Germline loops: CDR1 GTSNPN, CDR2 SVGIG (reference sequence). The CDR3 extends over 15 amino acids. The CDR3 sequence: CANGPGTGPTDTQYF. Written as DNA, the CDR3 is TGTGCTAACGGCCCCGGGACAGGGCCCACAGATACGCAGTATTTT. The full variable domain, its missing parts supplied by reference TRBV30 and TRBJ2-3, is SQTIHQWPATLVQPVGSPLSLECTVEGTSNPNLYWYRQAAGRGLQLLFYSVGIGQISSEVPQNLSASRPQDRQFILSSKKLLLSDSGFYLCANGPGTGPTDTQYFGPGTRLTVL.

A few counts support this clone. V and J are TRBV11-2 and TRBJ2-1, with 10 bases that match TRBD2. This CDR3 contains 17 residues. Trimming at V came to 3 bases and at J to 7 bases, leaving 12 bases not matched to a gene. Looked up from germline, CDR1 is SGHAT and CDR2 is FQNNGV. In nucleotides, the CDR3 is TGTGCCAGCAGCTTCTCCCCCGGGACTAGCGTCGGGAATGAGCAGTTCTTC. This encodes CASSFSPGTSVGNEQFF.

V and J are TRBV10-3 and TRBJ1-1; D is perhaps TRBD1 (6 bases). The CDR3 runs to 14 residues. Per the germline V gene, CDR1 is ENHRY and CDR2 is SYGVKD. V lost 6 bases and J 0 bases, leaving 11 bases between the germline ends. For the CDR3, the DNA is TGTGCCATCAGCGGGACACCCTTGAACACTGAAGCTTTCTTT. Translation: CAISGTPLNTEAFF.

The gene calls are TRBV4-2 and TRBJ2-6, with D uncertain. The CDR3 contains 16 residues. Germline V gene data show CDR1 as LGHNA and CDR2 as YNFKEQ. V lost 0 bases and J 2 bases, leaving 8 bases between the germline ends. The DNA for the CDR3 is TGTGCCAGCAGCCAAGATATCGTAGCTGGGGCCAACGTCCTGACTTTC. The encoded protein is CASSQDIVAGANVLTF.

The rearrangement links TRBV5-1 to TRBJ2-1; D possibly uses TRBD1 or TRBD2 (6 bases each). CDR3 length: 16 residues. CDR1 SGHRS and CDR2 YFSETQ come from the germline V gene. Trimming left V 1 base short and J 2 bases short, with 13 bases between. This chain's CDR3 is CASSLMRDIPYNEQFF. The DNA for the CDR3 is TGCGCCAGCAGCTTGATGCGGGACATTCCCTACAATGAGCAGTTCTTC.

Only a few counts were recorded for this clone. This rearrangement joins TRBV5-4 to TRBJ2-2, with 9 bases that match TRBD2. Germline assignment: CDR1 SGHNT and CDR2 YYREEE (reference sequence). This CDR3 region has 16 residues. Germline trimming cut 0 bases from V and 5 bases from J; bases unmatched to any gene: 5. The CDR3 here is CASSLVSGGLTGELFF. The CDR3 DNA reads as TGTGCCAGCAGCTTGGTTAGCGGGGGATTAACCGGGGAGCTGTTTTTT.

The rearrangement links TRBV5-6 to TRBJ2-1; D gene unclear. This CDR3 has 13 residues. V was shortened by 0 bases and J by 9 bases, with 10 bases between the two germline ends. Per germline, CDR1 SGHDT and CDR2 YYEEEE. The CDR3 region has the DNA TGTGCCAGCAGCTTGGATCGAAAGGGTGAGCAGTTCTTC. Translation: CASSLDRKGEQFF.

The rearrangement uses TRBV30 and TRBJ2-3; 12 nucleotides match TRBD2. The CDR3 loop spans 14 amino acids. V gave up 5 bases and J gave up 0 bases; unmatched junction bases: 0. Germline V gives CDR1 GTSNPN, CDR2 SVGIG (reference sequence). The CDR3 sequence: CAWGLAGSTDTQYF. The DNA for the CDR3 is TGTGCCTGGGGACTAGCGGGAAGCACAGATACGCAGTATTTT.

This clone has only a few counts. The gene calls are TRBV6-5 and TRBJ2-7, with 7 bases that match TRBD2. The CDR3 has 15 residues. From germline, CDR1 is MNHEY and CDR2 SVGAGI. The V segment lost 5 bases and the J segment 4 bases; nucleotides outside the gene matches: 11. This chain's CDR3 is CASSPPSAGVYEQYF. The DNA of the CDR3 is TGTGCCAGCAGTCCTCCCTCGGCGGGAGTTTACGAGCAGTACTTC.

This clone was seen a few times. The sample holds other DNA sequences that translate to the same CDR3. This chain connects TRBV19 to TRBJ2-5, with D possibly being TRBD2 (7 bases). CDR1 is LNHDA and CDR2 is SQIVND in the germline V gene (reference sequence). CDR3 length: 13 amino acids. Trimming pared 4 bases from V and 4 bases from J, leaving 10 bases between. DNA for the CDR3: TGTGCCAGTAGTACGGGGGGCCGAGAGACCCAGTACTTC. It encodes CASSTGGRETQYF.

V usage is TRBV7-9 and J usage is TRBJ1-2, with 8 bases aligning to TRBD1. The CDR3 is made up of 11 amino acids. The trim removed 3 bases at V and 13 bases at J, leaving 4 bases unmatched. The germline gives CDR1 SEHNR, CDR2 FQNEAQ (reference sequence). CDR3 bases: TGTGCCAGCAGCTTGGGACAGGTCGCCACCTTC. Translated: CASSLGQVATF.

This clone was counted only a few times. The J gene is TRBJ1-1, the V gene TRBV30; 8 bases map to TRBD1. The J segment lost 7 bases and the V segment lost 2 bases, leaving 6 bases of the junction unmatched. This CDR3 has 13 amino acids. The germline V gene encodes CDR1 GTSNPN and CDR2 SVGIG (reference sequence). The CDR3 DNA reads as TGTGCCTGGAGTACCGGACAGGGATATGAAGCTTTCTTT. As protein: CAWSTGQGYEAFF.

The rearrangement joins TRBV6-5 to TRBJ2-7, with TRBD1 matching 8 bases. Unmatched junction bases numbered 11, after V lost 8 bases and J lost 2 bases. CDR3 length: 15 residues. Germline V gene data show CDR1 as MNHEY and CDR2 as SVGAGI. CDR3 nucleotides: TGTGCCAGCCGACCAGGACAGGGACTTACCTACGAGCAGTACTTC. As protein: CASRPGQGLTYEQYF.

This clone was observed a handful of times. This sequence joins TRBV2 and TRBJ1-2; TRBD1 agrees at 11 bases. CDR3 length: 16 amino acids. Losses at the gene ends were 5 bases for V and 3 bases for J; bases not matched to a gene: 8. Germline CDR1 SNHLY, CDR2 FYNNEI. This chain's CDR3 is CASSLDRGREDYGYTF. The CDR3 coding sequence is TGTGCCAGCAGTTTGGACAGGGGGCGCGAGGACTATGGCTACACCTTC.

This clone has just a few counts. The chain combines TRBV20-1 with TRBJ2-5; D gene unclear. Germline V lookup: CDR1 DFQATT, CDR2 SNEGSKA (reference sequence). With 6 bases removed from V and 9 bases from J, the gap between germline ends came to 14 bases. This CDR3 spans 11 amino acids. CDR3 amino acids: CSAQTVWAQYF. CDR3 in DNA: TGCAGTGCCCAGACGGTTTGGGCCCAGTACTTC.

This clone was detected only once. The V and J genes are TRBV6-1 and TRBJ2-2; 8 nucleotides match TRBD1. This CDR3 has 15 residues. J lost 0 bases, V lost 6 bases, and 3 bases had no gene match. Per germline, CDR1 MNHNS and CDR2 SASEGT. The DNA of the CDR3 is TGTGCCAGCAGGGGGGGACAGGCGAACACCGGGGAGCTGTTTTTT. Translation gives CASRGGQANTGELFF.

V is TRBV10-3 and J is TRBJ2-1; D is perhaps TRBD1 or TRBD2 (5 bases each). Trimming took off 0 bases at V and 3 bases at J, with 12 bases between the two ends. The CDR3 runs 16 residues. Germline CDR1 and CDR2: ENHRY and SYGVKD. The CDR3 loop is CAISESTGRHYNEQFF. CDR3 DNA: TGTGCCATCAGTGAGTCTACGGGACGGCACTACAATGAGCAGTTCTTC.

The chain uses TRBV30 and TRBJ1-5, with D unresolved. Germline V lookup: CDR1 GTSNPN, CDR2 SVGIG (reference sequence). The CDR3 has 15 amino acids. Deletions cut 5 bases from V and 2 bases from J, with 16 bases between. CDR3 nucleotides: TGTGCCTGGGGGGAGCGAGGAGGCGGCAATCAGCCCCAGCATTTT. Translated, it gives CAWGERGGGNQPQHF.

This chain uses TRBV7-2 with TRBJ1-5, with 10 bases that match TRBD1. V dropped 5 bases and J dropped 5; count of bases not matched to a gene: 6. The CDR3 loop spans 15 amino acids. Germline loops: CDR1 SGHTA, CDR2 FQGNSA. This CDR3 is CASSNGQGVYQPQHF. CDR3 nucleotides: TGTGCCAGCAGCAACGGACAGGGGGTCTATCAGCCCCAGCATTTT.

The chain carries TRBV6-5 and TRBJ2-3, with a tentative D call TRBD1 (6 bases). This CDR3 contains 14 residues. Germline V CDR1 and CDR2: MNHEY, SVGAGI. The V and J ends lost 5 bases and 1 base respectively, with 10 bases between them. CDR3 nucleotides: TGTGCCAGCAGTCTGGGACATGGCACAGATACGCAGTATTTT. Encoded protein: CASSLGHGTDTQYF.

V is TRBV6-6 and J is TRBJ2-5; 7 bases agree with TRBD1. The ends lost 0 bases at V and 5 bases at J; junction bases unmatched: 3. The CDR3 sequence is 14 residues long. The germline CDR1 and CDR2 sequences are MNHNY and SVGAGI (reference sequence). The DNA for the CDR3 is TGTGCCAGCAGTTACTCAGACAGGGAGGAGACCCAGTACTTC. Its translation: CASSYSDREETQYF.

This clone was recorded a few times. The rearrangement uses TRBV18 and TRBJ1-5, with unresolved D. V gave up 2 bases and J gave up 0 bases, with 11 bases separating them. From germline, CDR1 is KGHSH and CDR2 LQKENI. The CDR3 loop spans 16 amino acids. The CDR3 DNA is TGTGCCAGCTCACCAGCGGCAGGATATAGCAATCAGCCCCAGCATTTT. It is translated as CASSPAAGYSNQPQHF. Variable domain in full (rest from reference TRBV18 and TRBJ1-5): NAGVMQNPRHLVRRRGQEARLRCSPMKGHSHVYWYRQLPEEGLKFMVYLQKENIIDESGMPKERFSAEFPKEGPSILRIQQVVRGDSAAYFCASSPAAGYSNQPQHFGDGTRLSIL.

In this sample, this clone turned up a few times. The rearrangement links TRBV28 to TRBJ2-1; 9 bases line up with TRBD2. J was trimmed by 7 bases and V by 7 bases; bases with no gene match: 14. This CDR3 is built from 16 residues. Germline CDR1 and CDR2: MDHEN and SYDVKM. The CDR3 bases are TGTGCCAGCACCGCTGGTCGGACTAGCGTGAGAAATGAGCAGTTCTTC. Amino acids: CASTAGRTSVRNEQFF.

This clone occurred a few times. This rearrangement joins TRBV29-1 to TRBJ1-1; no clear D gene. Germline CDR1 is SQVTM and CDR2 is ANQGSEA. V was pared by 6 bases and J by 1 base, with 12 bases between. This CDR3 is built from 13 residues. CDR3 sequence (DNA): TGCAGCGTCGTCGACCAGGCGAACACTGAAGCTTTCTTT. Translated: CSVVDQANTEAFF.

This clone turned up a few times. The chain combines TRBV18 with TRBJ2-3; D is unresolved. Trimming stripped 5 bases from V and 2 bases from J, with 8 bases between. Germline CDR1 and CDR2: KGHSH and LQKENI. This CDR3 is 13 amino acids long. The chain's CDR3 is CASSFGFTDTQYF. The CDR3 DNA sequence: TGTGCCAGCTCATTCGGGTTCACAGATACGCAGTATTTT.

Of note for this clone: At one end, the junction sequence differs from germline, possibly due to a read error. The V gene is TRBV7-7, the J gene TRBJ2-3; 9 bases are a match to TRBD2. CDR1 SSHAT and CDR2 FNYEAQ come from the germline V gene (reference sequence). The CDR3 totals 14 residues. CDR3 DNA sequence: TGTGCTAGCAGCCGAGGACTAGCGCAGGATACGCAGTATTTT. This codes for CASSRGLAQDTQYF.